Reported below is one T cell receptor (beta chain). Those who participated ranged in age from roughly 18 to 90 years and resided in about two dozen US areas. Assignments of participants to cohorts depended upon their own reported clinical history. The data are from a study of blood T cell repertoires in COVID-19. On the study more broadly: COVID-19 samples collected from the United States, Italy and Spain covered acute and convalescent phases. The analysed material was cDNA or gDNA that came from T cells, B-cell-depleted T cells, or PBMCs.

From germline, CDR1 is SGDLS and CDR2 YYNGEE. Between the trimmed V and J ends, which lost 0 bases and 2 bases, there was a span of 9 bases. This CDR3 is built from 14 residues. The data were produced by immunoSEQ multiplex PCR, yet TCRdb's version contains in-frame clones alone and is incomplete. The sample has 160,000 or so clones; 80% are singletons. Input material: PBMCs or T cells enriched from blood (not recorded which). This TCR derives from a woman aged 55-70 years who had recovered from COVID-19. V usage is TRBV9 and J usage is TRBJ2-7; tentatively, D is TRBD1 (5 bases). CDR3 coding DNA: TGTGCCAGCAGCGTAGGGGCAGGGACCTACGAGCAGTACTTC. Its protein is CASSVGAGTYEQYF.